The sequence of this T cell receptor beta chain was determined in a study of T cells in localized non-small cell lung cancer. Study-level findings and limits: Measurement of T cell clonality placed uninvolved adjacent lung highest, above the level in tumor. Heterogeneity cannot be ruled out, as sequencing used one tumor region only. In adjacent lung, a median about 52 of the top 100 tumor clones were found.

A word on this clone: Antigen unknown.

Some clones are missing from TCRdb's copy, which holds only in-frame ones; the method was immunoSEQ multiplex PCR. Of tens of thousands of clones listed, more than 75% are singletons. The length of the CDR3 is 15 residues. The V gene lost 1 base and the J gene lost 7 bases, with 16 bases spanning the gap. Germline V gene lookup returns CDR1 SEHNR and CDR2 FQNEAQ (reference sequence). This specimen consisted of peripheral blood, obtained before any cancer treatment. The source is a male donor at least 60 years old with stage II squamous cell lung carcinoma. The rearrangement links TRBV7-9 to TRBJ1-2; no clear D. CDR3 region: CASSLGGRTSGGYTF. For the CDR3, the DNA is TGTGCCAGCAGCTTAGGGGGAAGGACCTCGGGTGGCTACACCTTC.